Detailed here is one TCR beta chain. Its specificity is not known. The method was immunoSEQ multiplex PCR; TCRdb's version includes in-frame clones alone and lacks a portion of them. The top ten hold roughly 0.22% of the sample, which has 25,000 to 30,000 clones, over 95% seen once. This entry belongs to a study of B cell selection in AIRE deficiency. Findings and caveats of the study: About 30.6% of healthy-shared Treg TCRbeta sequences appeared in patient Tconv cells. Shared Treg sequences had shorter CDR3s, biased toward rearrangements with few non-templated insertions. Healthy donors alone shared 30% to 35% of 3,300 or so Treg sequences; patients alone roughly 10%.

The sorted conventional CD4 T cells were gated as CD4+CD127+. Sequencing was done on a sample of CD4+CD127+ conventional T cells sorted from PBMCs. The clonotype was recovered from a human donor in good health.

The CDR3 DNA is TGTGCCAGCAGCCCCGGACAGACCCAGTACTTC. Its protein is CASSPGQTQYF. This rearrangement joins TRBV11-2 to TRBJ2-5; D gene unclear. V shed 5 bases and J shed 6 bases, with 7 bases lying between them. Germline loops: CDR1 SGHAT, CDR2 FQNNGV. This CDR3 is 11 amino acids long.